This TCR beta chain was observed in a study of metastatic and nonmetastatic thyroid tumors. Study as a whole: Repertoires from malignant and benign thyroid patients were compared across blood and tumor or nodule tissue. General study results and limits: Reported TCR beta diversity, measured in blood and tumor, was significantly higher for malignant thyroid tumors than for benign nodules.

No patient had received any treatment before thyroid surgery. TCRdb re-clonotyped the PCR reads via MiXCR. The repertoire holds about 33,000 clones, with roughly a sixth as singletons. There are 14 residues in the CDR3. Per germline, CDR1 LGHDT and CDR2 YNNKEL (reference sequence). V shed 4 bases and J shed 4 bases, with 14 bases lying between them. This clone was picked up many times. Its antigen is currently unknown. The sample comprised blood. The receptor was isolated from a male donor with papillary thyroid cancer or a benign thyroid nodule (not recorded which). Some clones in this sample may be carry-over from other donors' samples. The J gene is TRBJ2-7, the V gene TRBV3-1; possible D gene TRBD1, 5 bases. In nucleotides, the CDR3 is TGTGCCAGCAGCCCCATTAGGGGCGCTTACGAGCAGTACTTC. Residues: CASSPIRGAYEQYF.